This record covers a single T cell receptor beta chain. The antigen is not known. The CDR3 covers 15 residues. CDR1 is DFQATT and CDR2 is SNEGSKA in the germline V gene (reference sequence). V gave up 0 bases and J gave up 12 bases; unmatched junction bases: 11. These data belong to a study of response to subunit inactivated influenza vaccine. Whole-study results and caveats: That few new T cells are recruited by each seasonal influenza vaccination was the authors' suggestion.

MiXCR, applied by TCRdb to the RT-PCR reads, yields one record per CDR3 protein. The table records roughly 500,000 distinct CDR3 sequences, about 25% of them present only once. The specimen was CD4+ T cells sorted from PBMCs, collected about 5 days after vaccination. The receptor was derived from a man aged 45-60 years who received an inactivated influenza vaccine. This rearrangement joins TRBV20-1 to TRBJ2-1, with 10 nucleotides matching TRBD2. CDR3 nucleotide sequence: TGCAGTGCTAGAGATGCTAGCGGGGGTAGGGATGGGCAGTTCTTC. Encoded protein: CSARDASGGRDGQFF.